Below are 16 T cell receptor beta chains sequenced from a single sample in a study of blood T cell repertoires in COVID-19 (TCRdb year 2020). The receptor library was made with the immunoSEQ multiplex PCR assay. Drawn from immuneACCESS, this table holds only the in-frame rearrangements with V and J called that TCRdb kept. Clones are partly lost; checked studies trace under half to an unresolved V gene and leave the rest unexplained. The sample includes 300,000 to 450,000 clones, with more than 70% observed a single time. The top ten constitute 1.2% of the sample. The sample was PBMCs or T cells enriched from blood (not recorded which). Source of these receptors: a woman under 30 who had recovered from COVID-19.

The rearrangement links TRBV7-3 to TRBJ2-3, with D hard to call. This CDR3 region has 16 residues. Germline CDR1 reads SGHTA; CDR2 reads FQGTGA. Trimming took 5 bases from V and 6 from J, leaving 21 bases between them. The CDR3 sequence is CASSRDSGGTLDTQYF. The CDR3 nucleotides read TGTGCCAGCAGCCGCGACTCGGGTGGCACATTGGATACGCAGTATTTT.

V is TRBV6-5 and J is TRBJ1-1; 9 bases map to TRBD1. The CDR3 sequence is 14 residues long. Germline trimming cut 6 bases from V and 4 bases from J; bases unmatched to any gene: 6. Germline-derived CDR1 and CDR2 are MNHEY and SVGAGI. CDR3 sequence reads: CASSRGQGSTEAFF. Here the CDR3 DNA reads TGTGCCAGCAGCCGCGGACAGGGGAGCACTGAAGCTTTCTTT.

The rearrangement links TRBV5-1 to TRBJ1-3, with D possibly TRBD1 on 5 matching bases. V was clipped by 5 bases and J by 3 bases, with 12 bases between them. The germline gives CDR1 SGHRS, CDR2 YFSETQ. The CDR3 length is 14 residues. The DNA of the CDR3 is TGCGCCAGCAGACGCGACAGCTATGGAAACACCATATATTTT. Translation gives CASRRDSYGNTIYF.

The chain links TRBV6-5 to TRBJ1-4; TRBD1 matches 9 bases. The V gene end was trimmed by 2 bases and the J gene end by 3 bases; junction bases not matched to a gene: 4. The CDR3 is made up of 16 amino acids. Germline lookup yields CDR1 MNHEY and CDR2 SVGAGI. The CDR3 nucleotides are TGTGCCAGCAGTTACGGGACAGGGAAACCTAATGAAAAACTGTTTTTT. Protein sequence: CASSYGTGKPNEKLFF.

J is TRBJ2-5 and V is TRBV5-4; perhaps TRBD1 as D (5 bases). V dropped 4 bases and J dropped 4 bases, with 11 bases sitting between them. The length of the CDR3 is 13 residues. CDR1 SGHNT and CDR2 YYREEE come from the germline V gene (reference sequence). Written as DNA, the CDR3 is TGTGCCAGCAGCCCCCAGGGCGGAGAGACCCAGTACTTC. Translating it yields CASSPQGGETQYF.

The chain couples TRBV11-3 to TRBJ1-2; D call uncertain. The CDR3 consists of 14 residues. With 0 bases removed from V and 3 bases from J, the gap between germline ends came to 8 bases. Germline loops: CDR1 SGHNT, CDR2 YENEEA. The CDR3 region is CASSLDREYYGYTF. CDR3 DNA sequence: TGTGCCAGCAGCTTAGATAGGGAGTACTATGGCTACACCTTC. Supplemented by reference TRBV11-3 and TRBJ1-2, the full variable domain reads EAGVVQSPRYKIIEKKQPVAFWCNPISGHNTLYWYLQNLGQGPELLIRYENEEAVDDSQLPKDRFSAERLKGVDSTLKIQPAELGDSAVYLCASSLDREYYGYTFGSGTRLTVV.

The chain couples TRBV4-3 to TRBJ1-2; 8 nucleotides match TRBD1. J gave up 4 bases and V 0 bases, and 4 bases lay outside the gene matches. The CDR3 extends over 15 amino acids. The V gene's germline CDR1 is LGHNA and CDR2 YSLEER. CDR3 loop: CASSQETGEGYGYTF. CDR3 coding DNA: TGCGCCAGCAGCCAAGAGACAGGGGAGGGCTATGGCTACACCTTC.

V is TRBV6-5 and J is TRBJ1-2; D is unresolved. Germline assignment: CDR1 MNHEY and CDR2 SVGAGI. Trimming took 2 bases from V and 4 from J, leaving 5 bases between them. The CDR3 totals 12 residues. The CDR3 sequence is CASSYSSYGYTF. The CDR3 DNA sequence: TGTGCCAGCAGTTACAGCTCCTATGGCTACACCTTC.

Concerning this clone: Other DNA sequences in the same sample also yield this CDR3. In DNA form, the CDR3 reads TGTGCCAGCAGCCCCGGACAGGGCTACGAGCAGTACTTC. The encoded protein is CASSPGQGYEQYF. The chain joins TRBV7-3 to TRBJ2-7; 8 bases map to TRBD1. Trimming cost V 5 bases and J 3 bases; bases outside gene matches: 3. The CDR3 contains 13 residues. In germline, CDR1 is SGHTA, CDR2 FQGTGA.

This chain connects TRBV5-5 to TRBJ1-4, with TRBD1 as a possible D gene (6 bases). The V end was cut by 1 base, the J end by 4 bases, with 17 bases between. This CDR3 has 17 residues. Germline V gene data show CDR1 as SGHKS and CDR2 as YYEKEE (reference sequence). CDR3 amino acids: CASSLSLDSGINEKLFF. DNA of the CDR3: TGTGCCAGCAGCTTGTCCCTGGACAGCGGGATTAATGAAAAACTGTTTTTT.

V usage is TRBV9 and J usage is TRBJ1-1; 9 positions match TRBD1. The CDR3 covers 15 residues. Germline V CDR1 and CDR2: SGDLS, YYNGEE. Unmatched junction bases numbered 4, after V lost 3 bases and J lost 1 base. In DNA form, the CDR3 reads TGTGCCAGCAGCGATCCGGACAGGGGGAACACTGAAGCTTTCTTT. Protein: CASSDPDRGNTEAFF.

V usage is TRBV5-1 and J usage is TRBJ2-3; 7 bases align to TRBD1. The V and J ends lost 4 bases and 0 bases, in that order; junction bases with no gene match: 5. This CDR3 spans 15 amino acids. Germline V gene data show CDR1 as SGHRS and CDR2 as YFSETQ. The CDR3 DNA reads TGCGCCAGCAGCAGAGGACAGGCCAGCACAGATACGCAGTATTTT. This encodes CASSRGQASTDTQYF. The variable domain in full, with the rest retrieved from reference TRBV5-1 and TRBJ2-3, is KAGVTQTPRYLIKTRGQQVTLSCSPISGHRSVSWYQQTPGQGLQFLFEYFSETQRNKGNFPGRFSGRQFSNSRSEMNVSTLELGDSALYLCASSRGQASTDTQYFGPGTRLTVL.

The rearrangement uses TRBV5-1 and TRBJ1-4; D gene ambiguous. Trimming cost V 0 bases and J 7 bases, with 16 bases left between them. The CDR3 extends over 16 amino acids. Germline CDR1 reads SGHRS; CDR2 reads YFSETQ. CDR3 DNA sequence: TGCGCCAGCAGCTTGGGGCCCCTCGGAGTAACTGAAAAACTGTTTTTT. It specifies CASSLGPLGVTEKLFF.

The chain couples TRBV29-1 to TRBJ1-2; perhaps TRBD1 as D (6 bases). The CDR3 consists of 13 residues. Looked up from germline, CDR1 is SQVTM and CDR2 is ANQGSEA. V shed 3 bases and J shed 3 bases, with 11 bases lying between them. This CDR3 reads CSVDRGLYYGYTF. The CDR3 coding sequence is TGCAGCGTTGACAGGGGTTTGTACTATGGCTACACCTTC.

The V call is TRBV5-8, the J call TRBJ1-5, with D possibly matching TRBD1 (5 bases). Germline V gene lookup returns CDR1 SGHTS and CDR2 YDEGEE. Trimming pared 6 bases from V and 5 bases from J, leaving 15 bases between. The CDR3 length is 14 residues. The CDR3 reads CASTFVKGDQPQHF. The CDR3 DNA sequence: TGTGCCAGCACCTTTGTGAAAGGGGATCAGCCCCAGCATTTT.

This clone came up once. The chain employs TRBV30 and TRBJ2-3; 7 bases align to TRBD2. CDR1 and CDR2 from the germline V gene are GTSNPN and SVGIG (reference sequence). The CDR3 runs to 13 residues. Trimming at V came to 1 base and at J to 7 bases, leaving 5 bases not matched to a gene. The CDR3 is CAWSGGGANTQYF. The CDR3 DNA reads TGTGCCTGGAGTGGCGGGGGTGCTAATACGCAGTATTTT. The whole variable domain, remainder taken from reference TRBV30 and TRBJ2-3, is SQTIHQWPATLVQPVGSPLSLECTVEGTSNPNLYWYRQAAGRGLQLLFYSVGIGQISSEVPQNLSASRPQDRQFILSSKKLLLSDSGFYLCAWSGGGANTQYFGPGTRLTVL.